This TCR beta chain derives from a study of a mutant IDH1 vaccine in newly diagnosed glioma. Study information: Investigators started vaccination 4-6 weeks after radiotherapy alone, or with temozolomide cycles. There were approximately 60% males and about 38% females among treated patients, whose mean age was approximately 41 years.

The CDR3 spans 15 residues. Germline CDR1 and CDR2: SGHTA and FQGNSA. Trimming at V came to 5 bases and at J to 10 bases, leaving 10 bases not matched to a gene. General study points: Pseudoprogression apparently lacked any relation to changes in top peripheral T cell clonotypes.

Generated by immunoSEQ multiplex PCR, the TCRdb table keeps only in-frame clones and is missing some. Altogether around 78,000 clones are present, 85% being singletons, with the ten largest covering roughly 2%. Sample time point: week 23, last vaccination. Vaccination used 300 ug of mutant IDH1 20-mer peptide per dose, with topical imiquimod. This clone has more than one count but fewer than ten. What it recognizes is unknown. This TCR was sampled from a man aged 30 to 45 with glioma. Some clones in this sample may be carry-over from other donors' samples. The V call is TRBV7-2, the J call TRBJ1-6, with 8 bases aligning to TRBD1. Source: PBMCs, taken from a glioma patient whose treatment included an IDH1 peptide vaccine. The DNA for the CDR3 is TGTGCCAGCAGCCCACAGGACAGGGAACGCTCACCCCTCCACTTT. This codes for CASSPQDRERSPLHF.